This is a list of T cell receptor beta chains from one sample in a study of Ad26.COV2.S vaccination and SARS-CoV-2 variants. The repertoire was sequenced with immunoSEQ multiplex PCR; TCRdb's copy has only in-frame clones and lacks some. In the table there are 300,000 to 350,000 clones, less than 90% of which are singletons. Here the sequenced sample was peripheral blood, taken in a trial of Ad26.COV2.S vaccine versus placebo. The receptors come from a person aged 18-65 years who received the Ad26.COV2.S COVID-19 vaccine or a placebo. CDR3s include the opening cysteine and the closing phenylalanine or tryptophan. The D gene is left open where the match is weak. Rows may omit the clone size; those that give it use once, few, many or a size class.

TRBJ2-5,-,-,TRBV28,CASSTPGTQETQYF,TGTGCCAGCAGTACGCCGGGGACTCAAGAGACCCAGTACTTC
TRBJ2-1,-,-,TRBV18,CASSPSYNEQFF,TGTGCCAGCTCTCCCTCCTACAATGAGCAGTTCTTC
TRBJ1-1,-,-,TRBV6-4,CARTSTEAFF,TGTGCCAGGACGAGTACTGAAGCTTTCTTT
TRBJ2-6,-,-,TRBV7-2,CASSLASYSGANVLTF,TGTGCCAGCAGCTTAGCCTCTTACTCTGGGGCCAACGTCCTGACTTTC
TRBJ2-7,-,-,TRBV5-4,CASSLGEGLEQYF,TGTGCCAGCAGCTTGGGAGAGGGCCTCGAGCAGTACTTC
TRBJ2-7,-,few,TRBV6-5,CASSYSTLDARREQYF,TGTGCCAGCAGTTACTCGACTCTGGACGCGCGACGCGAGCAGTACTTC
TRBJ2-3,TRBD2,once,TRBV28,CASRKGLARMASTDTQYF,TGTGCCAGCAGAAAAGGACTAGCACGAATGGCAAGCACAGATACGCAGTATTTT
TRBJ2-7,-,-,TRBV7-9,CASSLGPSYEQYF,TGTGCCAGCAGCTTAGGGCCTTCCTACGAGCAGTACTTC
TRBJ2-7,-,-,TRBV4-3,CASSQAAAGTFYEQYF,TGCGCCAGCAGCCAAGCAGCGGCAGGGACTTTTTACGAGCAGTACTTC
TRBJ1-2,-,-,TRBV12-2,CASQRATLNYGYTF,TGTGCAAGTCAGAGGGCCACTCTGAACTATGGCTACACCTTC
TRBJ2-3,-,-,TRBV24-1,CATSDRGRSAGDTQYF,TGTGCCACCAGTGATCGGGGTCGTAGTGCGGGGGATACGCAGTATTTT
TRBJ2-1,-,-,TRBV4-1,CASSQEGQWIGNEQFF,TGCGCCAGCAGCCAAGAAGGACAGTGGATTGGAAATGAGCAGTTCTTC
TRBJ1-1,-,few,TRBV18,CASSPPQGLGREAFF,TGTGCCAGCTCACCACCGCAGGGGTTGGGTCGAGAAGCTTTCTTT
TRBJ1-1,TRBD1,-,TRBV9,CASSVGQGVGTEAFF,TGTGCCAGCAGCGTAGGACAGGGGGTAGGGACTGAAGCTTTCTTT
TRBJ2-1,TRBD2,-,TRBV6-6,CASSYSETSGYNEQFF,TGTGCCAGCAGTTACTCGGAGACTAGCGGCTACAATGAGCAGTTCTTC
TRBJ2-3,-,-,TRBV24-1,CATSGLEGGLDTQYF,TGTGCCACCAGCGGTCTCGAAGGGGGATTAGATACGCAGTATTTT
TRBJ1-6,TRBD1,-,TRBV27,CASSPTQGIGFNSPLHF,TGTGCCAGCAGTCCGACACAGGGGATCGGTTTTAATTCACCCCTCCACTTT
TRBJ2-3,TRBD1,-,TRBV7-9,CASSSGTGVFGTDTQYF,TGTGCCAGCAGCTCCGGGACAGGGGTTTTTGGCACAGATACGCAGTATTTT
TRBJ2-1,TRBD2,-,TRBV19,CASSTPSTSGGGNSYNEQFF,TGTGCCAGTAGTACCCCCTCGACTAGCGGGGGAGGTAACTCCTACAATGAGCAGTTCTTC
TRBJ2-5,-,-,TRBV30,CAWSVVTVAQYF,TGTGCCTGGAGTGTAGTTACGGTGGCCCAGTACTTC
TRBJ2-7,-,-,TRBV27,CASSLTWDTTREQYF,TGTGCCAGCAGTTTAACTTGGGACACCACTCGGGAGCAGTACTTC
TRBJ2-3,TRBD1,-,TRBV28,CASRWTGTSTDTQYF,TGTGCCAGCAGGTGGACAGGAACTAGCACAGATACGCAGTATTTT
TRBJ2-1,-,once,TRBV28,CASSLASSYNEQFF,TGTGCCAGCAGCCTAGCTAGTTCATACAATGAGCAGTTCTTC
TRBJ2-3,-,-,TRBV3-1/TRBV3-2,CASTPVPRVLSGALAPDTQYF,TGTGCCAGCACCCCCGTCCCCCGGGTCCTTTCGGGGGCGCTTGCCCCAGATACGCAGTATTTT
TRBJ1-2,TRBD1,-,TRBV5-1,CASSLDRGPGAYGYTF,TGCGCCAGCAGCCTGGACAGGGGGCCAGGGGCCTATGGCTACACCTTC
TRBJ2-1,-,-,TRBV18,CASFLNQGLGEQFF,TGTGCCAGCTTTTTGAATCAGGGGTTGGGTGAGCAGTTCTTC
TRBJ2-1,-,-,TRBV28,CASSDGSNLYNEQFF,TGTGCCAGCAGTGACGGGTCCAATCTTTACAATGAGCAGTTCTTC
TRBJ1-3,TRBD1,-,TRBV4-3,CASSQDRQGEGNTIYF,TGCGCCAGCAGCCAAGATCGACAGGGGGAGGGTAACACCATATATTTT
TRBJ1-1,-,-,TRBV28,CASSLTGYTEAFF,TGTGCCAGCAGTTTAACAGGGTACACTGAAGCTTTCTTT
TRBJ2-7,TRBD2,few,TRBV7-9,CASSLSGLAKSSYEQYF,TGTGCCAGCAGCTTATCAGGACTAGCGAAGAGCTCCTACGAGCAGTACTTC
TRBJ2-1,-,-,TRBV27,CASRGGPSSYNEQFF,TGTGCCAGCAGGGGGGGACCGAGCTCCTACAATGAGCAGTTCTTC
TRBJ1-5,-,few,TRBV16,CASSQSSPGRVDQPQHF,TGTGCCAGCAGCCAATCATCTCCAGGGCGGGTGGATCAGCCCCAGCATTTT
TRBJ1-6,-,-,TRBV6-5,CASHRQGNNSPLHF,TGTGCCAGCCACCGGCAGGGAAATAATTCACCCCTCCACTTT
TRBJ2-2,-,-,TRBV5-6,CASSHSLSGELFF,TGTGCCAGCAGCCACAGTTTGTCGGGGGAGCTGTTTTTT
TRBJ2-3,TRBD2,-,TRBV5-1,CASSLNLAGGVGTQYF,TGCGCCAGCAGCTTAAATCTAGCGGGAGGAGTGGGTACGCAGTATTTT
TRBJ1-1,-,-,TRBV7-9,CASSLVGRNTEAFF,TGTGCCAGCAGCTTAGTGGGCAGGAATACTGAAGCTTTCTTT
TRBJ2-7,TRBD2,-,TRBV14,CASSPRAGRGEQYF,TGTGCCAGCAGCCCCCGAGCGGGGCGTGGGGAGCAGTACTTC
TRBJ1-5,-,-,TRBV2,CASKREVSNQPQHF,TGTGCCAGTAAGCGGGAAGTAAGCAATCAGCCCCAGCATTTT
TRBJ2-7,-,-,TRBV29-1,CSVGGFYEQYF,TGCAGCGTTGGCGGGTTTTACGAGCAGTACTTC
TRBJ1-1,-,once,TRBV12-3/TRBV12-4,CASSLSGGAEAFF,TGTGCCAGCAGTTTGAGCGGGGGGGCTGAAGCTTTCTTT
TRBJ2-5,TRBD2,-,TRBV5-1,CASRYGTSGWYQETQYF,TGCGCCAGCAGATATGGGACTAGCGGTTGGTACCAAGAGACCCAGTACTTC
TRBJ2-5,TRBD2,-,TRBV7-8,CASSFLSGGMQETQYF,TGTGCCAGCAGCTTCTTATCGGGGGGTATGCAAGAGACCCAGTACTTC
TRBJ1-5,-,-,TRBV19,CASSPVGRAQPQHF,TGTGCCAGTAGTCCCGTGGGTCGGGCCCAGCCCCAGCATTTT
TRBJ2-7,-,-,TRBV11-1,CASSYGGTAFYEQYF,TGTGCCAGCAGCTATGGGGGAACGGCTTTCTACGAGCAGTACTTC
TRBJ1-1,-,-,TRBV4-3,CASSQEVRRNTEAFF,TGCGCCAGCAGCCAAGAGGTAAGAAGGAACACTGAAGCTTTCTTT
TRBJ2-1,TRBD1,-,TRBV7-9,CASSRLPQDRVKVYNEQFF,TGTGCCAGCAGTCGTTTACCTCAGGACAGGGTCAAGGTCTACAATGAGCAGTTCTTC
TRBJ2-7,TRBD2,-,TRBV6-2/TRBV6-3,CASSYRLAGGIYEQYF,TGTGCCAGCAGTTACCGACTAGCGGGAGGGATCTACGAGCAGTACTTC
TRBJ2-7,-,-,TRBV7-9,CASSSREVQYF,TGTGCCAGCAGCTCCAGGGAGGTGCAGTACTTC
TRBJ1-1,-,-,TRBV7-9,CASSLSGGGTEAFF,TGTGCCAGCAGCTTATCTGGGGGCGGCACTGAAGCTTTCTTT
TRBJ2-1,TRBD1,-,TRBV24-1,CATSDLETGGGYNEQFF,TGTGCCACCAGTGATTTGGAAACAGGGGGCGGCTACAATGAGCAGTTCTTC
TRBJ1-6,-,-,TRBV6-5,CASSGGGAYNSPLHF,TGTGCCAGCAGCGGGGGGGGAGCCTATAATTCACCCCTCCACTTT
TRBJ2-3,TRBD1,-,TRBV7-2,CASSLEALGQGPDTQYF,TGTGCCAGCAGCTTAGAAGCGTTGGGACAGGGCCCAGATACGCAGTATTTT
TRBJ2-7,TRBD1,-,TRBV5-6,CASSSGTEYEQYF,TGTGCCAGCAGCTCCGGGACAGAGTACGAGCAGTACTTC
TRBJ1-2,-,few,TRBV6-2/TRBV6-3,CASSYSAGVYGYTF,TGTGCCAGCAGTTACTCCGCCGGGGTTTATGGCTACACCTTC
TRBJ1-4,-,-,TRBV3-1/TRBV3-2,CASSQLSEKLFF,TGTGCCAGCAGCCAACTTTCTGAAAAACTGTTTTTT